This TCR beta chain was recorded in a study (dated by TCRdb to about 2016). Study-wide context: The research examined where HIV persistence comes from in people whose immune systems controlled HIV infection without treatment.

Libraries were made using 5' RACE. TCRdb records Illumina HiSeq 2000 as the sequencer. TCRdb ran its own pipeline on the public reads, namely fastp trimming at Q25 and MiXCR clone calling, and kept in-frame beta chains. Each record represents a unique CDR3 protein, reported with the most common genes and DNA among its rows. Present in this sample are 560 or so distinct CDR3 sequences, 8.5% to 9% of which were seen just once. Roughly a fifth of the sample lies in the top ten. Looking up the germline V gene (reference sequence) yields CDR1 SGHNT and CDR2 YYREEE. The CDR3 numbers 15 residues from cysteine through phenylalanine. Kept here is only the CDR3 DNA, which spans 45 bases and is read in frame from base 1. At the junction V is shortened by 0 bases and J by 0 bases, with 7 bases in between. This clonotype came up a few times. Which antigen it targets is not known. Base qualities are not at hand, and no much larger clone is one base apart.

Sequenced sample: total memory T cells from blood PBMCs. The sample's cell subset or site label, in plain terms: transitional memory CD4+ T cells. This sequence originates from a male donor with HIV. The chain uses TRBV5-4 and TRBJ2-1; no D segment can be confidently identified. For the CDR3, the sequence is CASSLGRSSYNEQFF. The DNA reads TGTGCCAGCAGCTTGGGGCGGAGCTCCTACAATGAGCAGTTCTTC.